This TCR beta chain was sequenced for a study of shared clonotypes between healthy human individuals. Study-level background: Donor composition was a couple of women and three men, aged 18 to 49.

The CDR3 length is 13 residues. V was cut by 7 bases and J by 1 base, with 9 bases left in between. Germline lookup yields CDR1 MNHEY and CDR2 SVGAGI. Data came from immunoSEQ multiplex PCR; TCRdb stores just in-frame clones and leaves some out. Here the sample spans 2 million to 2.5 million clones, under 95% being singletons. The J gene is TRBJ2-3, the V gene TRBV6-5; D perhaps matches TRBD2 (5 bases). Source material: naive CD4+ T cells from PBMCs. Subset: CD45RA+ positively selected. This receptor was obtained from a man between 18 and 29 years old in good health. Some clones in this sample may be carry-over from other donors' samples. CDR3 coding DNA: TGTGCCAGCACCGGACTTGGCACAGATACGCAGTATTTT. This encodes CASTGLGTDTQYF.